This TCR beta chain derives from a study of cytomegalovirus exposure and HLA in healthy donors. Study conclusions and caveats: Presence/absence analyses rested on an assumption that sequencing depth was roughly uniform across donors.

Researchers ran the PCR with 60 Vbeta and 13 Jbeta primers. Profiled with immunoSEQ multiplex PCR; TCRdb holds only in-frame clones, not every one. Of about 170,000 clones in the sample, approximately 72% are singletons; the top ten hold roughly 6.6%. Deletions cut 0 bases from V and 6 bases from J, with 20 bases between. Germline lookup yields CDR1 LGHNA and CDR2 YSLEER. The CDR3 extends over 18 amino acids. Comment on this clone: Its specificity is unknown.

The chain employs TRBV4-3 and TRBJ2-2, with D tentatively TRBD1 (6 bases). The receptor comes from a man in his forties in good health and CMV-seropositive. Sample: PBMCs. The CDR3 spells CASSQDLPAGVWSGELFF. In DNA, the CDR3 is TGCGCCAGCAGCCAAGATCTTCCCGCAGGGGTTTGGTCCGGGGAGCTGTTTTTT.